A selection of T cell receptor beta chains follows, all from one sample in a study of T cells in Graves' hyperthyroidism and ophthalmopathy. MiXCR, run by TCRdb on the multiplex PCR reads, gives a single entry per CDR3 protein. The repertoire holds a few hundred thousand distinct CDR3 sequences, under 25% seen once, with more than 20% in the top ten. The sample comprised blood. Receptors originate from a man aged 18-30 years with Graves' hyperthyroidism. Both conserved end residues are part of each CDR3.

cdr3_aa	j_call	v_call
CASSSTQGAWELFF	TRBJ2-2	TRBV6-5
CASSELAGYYYEQYF	TRBJ2-7	TRBV6-1
CSVQTDSTGELFF	TRBJ2-2	TRBV29-1
CASSRPLPQGNTGELFF	TRBJ2-2	TRBV28
CASTSGGGYTEAFF	TRBJ1-1	TRBV6-1
CSAQRLAGQETQYF	TRBJ2-5	TRBV20-1
CASSSTMGPNPNEQYF	TRBJ2-7	TRBV7-6
CASSLTSLGGGGNTGELFF	TRBJ2-2	TRBV11-1
CASSIGSSGNTIYF	TRBJ1-3	TRBV19
CRVSRGAVHDTEAFF	TRBJ1-1	TRBV29-1
CASSEDPDGLYEQYF	TRBJ2-7	TRBV6-1
CASSYPIPGPNTEAFF	TRBJ1-1	TRBV6-5
CASSEAVGGMGEQYF	TRBJ2-7	TRBV6-1
CASSLSGAGLYEQYF	TRBJ2-7	TRBV5-6
CASSQSLRERVNYGYTF	TRBJ1-2	TRBV4-1
CASSEFDQVDEQYF	TRBJ2-7	TRBV25-1
CASTPGRYLTYGYTF	TRBJ1-2	TRBV12-3/TRBV12-4
CASSPRATYGYTF	TRBJ1-2	TRBV2
CSLLTGGSRGYTF	TRBJ1-2	TRBV20-1
CASSLGGTAGGYQPQHF	TRBJ1-5	TRBV28
CASSGIGPTVGYTF	TRBJ1-2	TRBV6-1
CASSLFSWRDRANGYTF	TRBJ1-2	TRBV11-2
CASATGGKDQPQHF	TRBJ1-5	TRBV27
CASSWEGYLKYF	TRBJ2-7	TRBV11-2
CASSLDGGAKTQYF	TRBJ2-5	TRBV5-1
CASSRGWSLVDGYTF	TRBJ1-2	TRBV9
CSVEDPGGQETQYF	TRBJ2-5	TRBV29-1
CASSPQASLDSKSNIQYF	TRBJ2-4	TRBV7-8
CSARDIGGQGNQPQHF	TRBJ1-5	TRBV20-1
CASSFPRVVNTEAFF	TRBJ1-1	TRBV28
CASSLVGGTGELFF	TRBJ2-2	TRBV11-2
CAWSEGMGAFF	TRBJ1-1	TRBV30
CASSQRSSSYEQYF	TRBJ2-7	TRBV14
CASSAARVLNTEAFF	TRBJ1-1	TRBV7-3
CASTRGQGSQPQHF	TRBJ1-5	TRBV12-3/TRBV12-4
CAWSWTTGDGYTF	TRBJ1-2	TRBV30
CASSASETSGSYEQYF	TRBJ2-7	TRBV25-1
CASSFLAGGHETQYF	TRBJ2-5	TRBV27
CASSLTPGDSYEQYF	TRBJ2-7	TRBV7-9
CASSLDRGFQETQYF	TRBJ2-5	TRBV7-2
CASFGRLDREGGNGYTF	TRBJ1-2	TRBV6-1
CASSLEGQGSYEQYF	TRBJ2-7	TRBV5-1
CASSLEGWGSYEQYF	TRBJ2-7	TRBV28
CASSSPRGREVGELFF	TRBJ2-2	TRBV28
CASSQGGLGTEAFF	TRBJ1-1	TRBV3-1
CATSAWQGGNQPQHF	TRBJ1-5	TRBV15
CASRGQGEVETQYF	TRBJ2-5	TRBV6-1
CATRGGAYEQYF	TRBJ2-7	TRBV28